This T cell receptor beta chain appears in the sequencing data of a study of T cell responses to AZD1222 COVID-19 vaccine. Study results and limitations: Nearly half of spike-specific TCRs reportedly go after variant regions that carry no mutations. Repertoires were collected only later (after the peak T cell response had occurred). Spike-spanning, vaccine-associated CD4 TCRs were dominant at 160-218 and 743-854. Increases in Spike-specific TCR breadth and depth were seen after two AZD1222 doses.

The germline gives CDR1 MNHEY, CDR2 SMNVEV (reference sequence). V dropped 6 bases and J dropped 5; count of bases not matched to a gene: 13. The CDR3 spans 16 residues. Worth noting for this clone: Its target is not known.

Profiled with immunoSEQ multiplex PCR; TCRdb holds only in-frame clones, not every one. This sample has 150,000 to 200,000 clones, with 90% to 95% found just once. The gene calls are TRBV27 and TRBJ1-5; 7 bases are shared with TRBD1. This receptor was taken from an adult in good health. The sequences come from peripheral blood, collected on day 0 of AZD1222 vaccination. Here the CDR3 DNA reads TGTGCCAGCAGGAGTGGAAGCGACAGGGTAGATCAGCCCCAGCATTTT. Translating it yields CASRSGSDRVDQPQHF.